The rows below give T cell receptor beta chains drawn from one sample of a study of cytotoxic CD8 clonotypes in ibrutinib-treated CLL. The repertoire was sequenced with immunoSEQ multiplex PCR; TCRdb's copy has only in-frame clones and lacks some. This table has 150,000 to 200,000 clones, about four fifths appearing once. This specimen consisted of PBMCs, obtained after 24 months of ibrutinib treatment. The source of these receptors is a human donor with chronic lymphocytic leukemia. Both conserved end residues are part of each CDR3. The D gene is left open where the match is weak. Only part of the rows carry a size: once, few, many, or a class if the clone is expanded.

v_gene	j_gene	len	d_gene	abundance	CDR3nt	CDR3aa
TRBV4-2	TRBJ2-1	17	TRBD2	.	TGTGCCAGCAGCCCTGGACTAGCGGGGGGGCGAGACAATGAGCAGTTCTTC	CASSPGLAGGRDNEQFF
TRBV6-1	TRBJ1-2	12	.	once	TGTGCCAGCAGCGGGACTAACTATGGCTACACCTTC	CASSGTNYGYTF
TRBV6-6	TRBJ1-4	13	TRBD1	.	TGTGCCAGCAGGACAGGGGTTGATGAAAAACTGTTTTTT	CASRTGVDEKLFF
TRBV28	TRBJ1-2	14	.	.	TGTGCCAGCACAATCTTGGACGGAATAGATGGCTACACCTTC	CASTILDGIDGYTF
TRBV30	TRBJ1-2	11	.	.	TGTGCCTGGAGTGTAGCGGGAGCCTACACCTTC	CAWSVAGAYTF
TRBV7-2	TRBJ1-1	14	TRBD1	.	TGTGCCAGCAGCGCCGACAGGGGCAACACTGAAGCTTTCTTT	CASSADRGNTEAFF
TRBV10-3	TRBJ2-7	16	TRBD1	few	TGTGCCATCAGTGAGCCCGGGACAGGGGGCGGCCGCGAGCAGTACTTC	CAISEPGTGGGREQYF
TRBV27	TRBJ1-6	20	TRBD1	few	TGTGCCAGCAGTTTTGGGGGCGGACAGGGGTCCCTAACCTATAATTCACCCCTCCACTTT	CASSFGGGQGSLTYNSPLHF
TRBV7-3	TRBJ2-5	15	TRBD2	.	TGTGCCAGCAGTCCCGGCGGGAGTCTGCAAGAGACCCAGTACTTC	CASSPGGSLQETQYF
TRBV29-1	TRBJ2-3	15	TRBD1	.	TGCAGCGTTGAAGAACGCAGGGGGAGCACAGATACGCAGTATTTT	CSVEERRGSTDTQYF
TRBV10-3	TRBJ2-5	15	.	.	TGTGCCATCAGTGGGTACAGGGCCGGAGAAGAGACCCAGTACTTC	CAISGYRAGEETQYF
TRBV19	TRBJ1-5	16	TRBD1	.	TGTGCCAGTACCGTTTTCGGGACAGGGGGAAATCAGCCCCAGCATTTT	CASTVFGTGGNQPQHF
TRBV27	TRBJ1-2	13	.	.	TGTGCCAGCAGGTCGGGAGTTGGGTCCCTGGGCACCTTC	CASRSGVGSLGTF
TRBV27	TRBJ1-5	16	.	.	TGTGCCAGCAGTAATACCTTCACAGGGCGGAATCAGCCCCAGCATTTT	CASSNTFTGRNQPQHF
TRBV11-3	TRBJ1-1	14	TRBD1	.	TGTGCCAGCAGCGTTACCCCAGGGGGAACTGAAGCTTTCTTT	CASSVTPGGTEAFF
TRBV2	TRBJ1-6	17	TRBD1	.	TGTGCCAGCAGTGAAGCCCTCCTGACAGGGGGCAATTCACCCCTCCACTTT	CASSEALLTGGNSPLHF
TRBV30	TRBJ1-1	14	TRBD1	.	TGTGCCTGGAGGCCCTTCGGGACAGTCAAAGAAGCTTTCTTT	CAWRPFGTVKEAFF
TRBV19	TRBJ2-2	14	TRBD1	.	TGTGCCAGTAGCGACAGGGGCGACACCGGGGAGCTGTTTTTT	CASSDRGDTGELFF
TRBV7-8	TRBJ1-5	15	TRBD1	.	TGTGCCAGCAGCTACGGACAGGGGGCGGGTCAGCCCCAGCATTTT	CASSYGQGAGQPQHF
TRBV6-6	TRBJ2-5	14	TRBD2	.	TGTGCCAGCAGCTGGGGAGGGGTAGGAGAGACCCAGTACTTC	CASSWGGVGETQYF
TRBV2	TRBJ2-3	21	TRBD2	.	TGTGCCAGCAGTGTGCTTGCAGCAGGTACTAGCGGGAGGGCCGCGGCAGATACGCAGTATTTT	CASSVLAAGTSGRAAADTQYF
TRBV5-1	TRBJ2-1	17	TRBD1	once	TGCGCCAGCAGCTCCCCGACAAGGGACAGGGGGCGCAATGAGCAGTTCTTC	CASSSPTRDRGRNEQFF
TRBV7-2	TRBJ2-3	15	TRBD2	.	TGTGCCAGCAGCTTATCTCCGACTAGCGGAACTACGCAGTATTTT	CASSLSPTSGTTQYF
TRBV11-2	TRBJ1-3	17	.	.	TGTGCCAGCAGCTCCCAACTTGGGGGAAGCTCTGGAAACACCATATATTTT	CASSSQLGGSSGNTIYF
TRBV2	TRBJ2-5	13	.	.	TGTGCCAGCCTGGATGGGTACCAAGAGACCCAGTACTTC	CASLDGYQETQYF
TRBV4-2	TRBJ1-1	19	.	.	TGTGCCAGCAGCCAAGATTTCCAGCAGGGGATGACGATGAACACTGAAGCTTTCTTT	CASSQDFQQGMTMNTEAFF
TRBV19	TRBJ1-2	15	TRBD1	.	TGTGCCAGTAGTCCCTCCACTGCAGGGGGCAATGGCTACACCTTC	CASSPSTAGGNGYTF
TRBV5-1	TRBJ1-4	19	.	.	TGCGCCAGCAGCTTGGCCACTCCAGACTACACTGCAACTAATGAAAAACTGTTTTTT	CASSLATPDYTATNEKLFF
TRBV7-9	TRBJ2-3	16	.	few	TGTGCCAGCAGCTTACTTGGGACGCGGAGCACAGATACGCAGTATTTT	CASSLLGTRSTDTQYF
TRBV2	TRBJ1-1	12	.	.	TGTGCCAACTGGGGACGGAACACTGAAGCTTTCTTT	CANWGRNTEAFF
TRBV19	TRBJ2-2	15	.	.	TGTGCCAGTAGTAGTCGTGGGACGAACACCGGGGAGCTGTTTTTT	CASSSRGTNTGELFF
TRBV6-5	TRBJ1-1	14	.	.	TGTGCCAGCAGTTACCCTCAACGAGGCACTGAAGCTTTCTTT	CASSYPQRGTEAFF
TRBV6-6	TRBJ2-7	15	.	.	TGTGCCAGCAGTTACAGGGTAGCGGCCTCCTACGAGCAGTACTTC	CASSYRVAASYEQYF
TRBV7-2	TRBJ1-4	12	.	.	TGTGCCAGCAGCTCCGGTTCCTTTAAACTGTTTTTT	CASSSGSFKLFF
TRBV15	TRBJ2-2	13	.	.	TGTGCCACCAGTACAGTCTACACCGGGGAGCTGTTTTTT	CATSTVYTGELFF
TRBV30	TRBJ1-2	20	TRBD1	.	TGTGCCTGGAGTCCCTACCTGCGTCTGGCAGGGGGCGTGGGTGGTAGTGGCTACACCTTC	CAWSPYLRLAGGVGGSGYTF
TRBV4-3	TRBJ1-3	16	TRBD1	.	TGCGCCAGCAGCCACCTACAGGGGGCGGGAGGAAACACCATATATTTT	CASSHLQGAGGNTIYF
TRBV5-8	TRBJ1-3	16	.	medium-sized	TGTGCCAGCAGCTTGTTTTCCGCGGAATCTGGAAACACCATATATTTT	CASSLFSAESGNTIYF
TRBV7-2	TRBJ2-1	14	.	.	TGTGCCAGCAGCTTAGGTCTACCCGGGAATGAGCAGTTCTTC	CASSLGLPGNEQFF
TRBV6-6	TRBJ1-1	13	.	.	TGTGCCAGCAGTTTCGACCAGAACACTGAAGCTTTCTTT	CASSFDQNTEAFF
TRBV30	TRBJ2-1	17	TRBD1	.	TGTGCCTGGAGTGTAAGAGGCCAGGGGGTAATGTACAATGAGCAGTTCTTC	CAWSVRGQGVMYNEQFF
TRBV5-8	TRBJ1-1	16	.	once	TGTGCCAGCAGAAACAGAATGGGTCTCATGAACACTGAAGCTTTCTTT	CASRNRMGLMNTEAFF
TRBV5-1	TRBJ2-3	15	.	.	TGCGCCAGCAGCTTGGGCGGGACTAGCACAGATACGCAGTATTTT	CASSLGGTSTDTQYF
TRBV7-2	TRBJ2-1	15	TRBD1	.	TGTGCCAGCAGCTTAGACAGGGGCAGTTACAATGAGCAGTTCTTC	CASSLDRGSYNEQFF
TRBV6-5	TRBJ2-7	13	.	.	TGTGCCAGCAGTAAGGATACAGGGTACGAGCAGTACTTC	CASSKDTGYEQYF
TRBV7-3	TRBJ1-4	15	TRBD1	.	TGTGCCAGCAGCCCGGGGACAGGGGGCTTGGAAAAACTGTTTTTT	CASSPGTGGLEKLFF
TRBV28	TRBJ1-3	14	.	.	TGTGCCAGCAGGGCGGCTACTGCGGGAAACACCATATATTTT	CASRAATAGNTIYF
TRBV6-1	TRBJ2-5	15	.	once	TGTGCCAGCAGTCCCCAAGCCTATTTACAAGAGACCCAGTACTTC	CASSPQAYLQETQYF
TRBV5-1	TRBJ2-1	13	.	.	TGCGCCAGCAGCTCACAAACAGGAGGTGAGCAGTTCTTC	CASSSQTGGEQFF
TRBV5-4	TRBJ1-2	16	TRBD1	once	TGTGCCAGCACTCAAATGGACAGGGGGTATAACTATGGCTACACCTTC	CASTQMDRGYNYGYTF
TRBV27	TRBJ2-5	13	.	.	TGTGCCAGCAGTTTAAGGGCCCAAGAGACCCAGTACTTC	CASSLRAQETQYF
TRBV6-1	TRBJ2-3	14	.	.	TGTGCCAGCGGGGGACATAAGAACACAGATACGCAGTATTTT	CASGGHKNTDTQYF
TRBV6-5	TRBJ2-5	15	TRBD2	.	TGTGCCAGCAGTTACGGGGGACTAGTGGTGGAGACCCAGTACTTC	CASSYGGLVVETQYF
TRBV7-3	TRBJ2-7	13	TRBD1	.	TGTGCCAGCAGCTCCTCCTACAGGGGCGAGCAGTACTTC	CASSSSYRGEQYF
TRBV30	TRBJ1-6	16	.	.	TGTGCCTGGAGTGTACGTGGGAATCGGGGTAATTCACCCCTCCACTTT	CAWSVRGNRGNSPLHF
TRBV5-1	TRBJ2-6	15	.	.	TGCGCCAGCAGCCCACAGGGCTCTGGGGCCAACGTCCTGACTTTC	CASSPQGSGANVLTF
TRBV29-1	TRBJ1-1	15	.	.	TGCAGTGGCCGGGGCCCCGGGGCAGGGAACACTGAAGCTTTCTTT	CSGRGPGAGNTEAFF
TRBV10-3	TRBJ1-6	13	.	many	TGTGCCATCAGTGAAACAGGGACTTCACCCCTCCACTTT	CAISETGTSPLHF
TRBV7-2	TRBJ1-2	13	.	.	TGTGCCAGCGGGAGGGCACCTAACTATGGCTACACCTTC	CASGRAPNYGYTF